The TCR beta chain described here comes from a study of blood T cell repertoires in COVID-19. As for the study in general: The United States, Italy and Spain were the sources of the acute and convalescent COVID-19 samples. The analysed material was cDNA or gDNA that came from T cells, B-cell-depleted T cells, or PBMCs.

Concerning this clone itself: Other DNA sequences in the same sample also yield this CDR3.

Only in-frame clones appear in the TCRdb table, and some are missing; sequencing was by immunoSEQ multiplex PCR. The sample includes some 500,000 clones, about 89% of them seen just once. From germline, CDR1 is SGDLS and CDR2 YYNGEE. V lost 3 bases and J 11 bases, leaving 14 bases between the germline ends. CDR3 length: 12 residues. The material sequenced was peripheral blood. The chain recombines TRBV9 with TRBJ1-1; weak D call: TRBD1 (5 bases). The receptor was isolated from a woman aged 45-59 years with COVID-19, enrolled during active disease. As DNA, the CDR3 is TGTGCCAGCAGCGCTCCCGGAGGGGAGGCTTTCTTT. It codes for CASSAPGGEAFF.